These 26 T cell receptor beta chains were all obtained from the same sample, sequenced in a study of blood T cell repertoires in COVID-19. TCRdb keeps only in-frame clones here, not all; method: immunoSEQ multiplex PCR. This table has hundreds of thousands of clones, around 82% appearing once. Material for sequencing was PBMCs or T cells enriched from blood (not recorded which). The source is a middle-aged woman who had been exposed to COVID-19.

This clone was counted a single time. The sample carries other DNA sequences with the same CDR3. The chain carries TRBV6-5 and TRBJ2-7; 9 bases map to TRBD1. The length of the CDR3 is 14 residues. V lost 6 bases, J lost 4 bases, and 7 bases stayed unmatched. Germline CDR1 MNHEY, CDR2 SVGAGI. The chain's CDR3 is CASSPGQGKYEQYF. CDR3 coding DNA: TGTGCCAGCAGCCCCGGACAGGGGAAGTACGAGCAGTACTTC.

The chain recombines TRBV20-1 with TRBJ2-7; D is unclear. The CDR3 loop spans 12 amino acids. Per germline, CDR1 DFQATT and CDR2 SNEGSKA (reference sequence). V shed 3 bases and J shed 4 bases, with 10 bases lying between them. In DNA, the CDR3 is TGCAGTGCTAGTGACGTAGCTTACGAGCAGTACTTC. It specifies CSASDVAYEQYF.

The chain employs TRBV7-3 and TRBJ1-3, with a weak D call TRBD1 (6 bases). V was pared by 3 bases and J by 1 base, with 10 bases between. Germline CDR1 is SGHTA and CDR2 is FQGTGA. The CDR3 is 15 amino acids. The CDR3 loop is CASSFQGGSGNTIYF. The CDR3 coding sequence is TGTGCCAGCAGCTTTCAAGGGGGATCTGGAAACACCATATATTTT.

The sample holds one count of this clone. The chain recombines TRBV7-2 with TRBJ2-7, with a tentative D call TRBD2 (5 bases). Deletions cut 0 bases from V and 3 bases from J, with 9 bases between. The CDR3 loop spans 14 amino acids. Germline CDR1 SGHTA, CDR2 FQGNSA. The CDR3 sequence: CASSLAGANYEQYF. The CDR3 DNA sequence: TGTGCCAGCAGCTTAGCGGGAGCGAACTACGAGCAGTACTTC.

This rearrangement joins TRBV10-3 to TRBJ1-2; 7 nucleotides agree with TRBD1. V was pared by 8 bases and J by 3 bases, with 15 bases of the junction left unmatched. CDR1 is ENHRY, CDR2 SYGVKD, per germline. The length of the CDR3 is 16 residues. For the CDR3, the DNA is TGTGCCATCGTCGGACACAGACAGGGTTCGGACTATGGCTACACCTTC. This translates into CAIVGHRQGSDYGYTF.

The count of this clone is one. The V and J genes are TRBV5-1 and TRBJ1-4; 7 nucleotides align to TRBD1. CDR1 is SGHRS, CDR2 YFSETQ, per germline. CDR3 length: 14 residues. Trimming took 3 bases from V and 3 from J; bases not matched to a gene: 2. CDR3 sequence (DNA): TGCGCCAGCAGCTCGGGACAGCCTAATGAAAAACTGTTTTTT. This codes for CASSSGQPNEKLFF.

The rearrangement joins TRBV6-2 or TRBV6-3 to TRBJ1-1; D perhaps matches TRBD1 (5 bases). V was clipped by 2 bases and J by 3 bases, with 16 bases between them. The CDR3 sequence is 16 residues long. Germline V gene lookup returns CDR1 MNHEY and CDR2 SVGEGT. CDR3 residues: CASSYGGGGPDTEAFF. The CDR3 DNA reads TGTGCCAGCAGTTACGGGGGAGGTGGACCCGACACTGAAGCTTTCTTT.

The CDR3 loop reads CAIRPWGGKEVYGYTF. CDR3 nucleotides: TGTGCCATCCGCCCGTGGGGGGGAAAGGAGGTCTATGGCTACACCTTC. This chain joins TRBV10-3 and TRBJ1-2; D might be TRBD1 (5 bases). Per the germline V gene, CDR1 is ENHRY and CDR2 is SYGVKD. Trimming pared 8 bases from V and 4 bases from J, leaving 23 bases between. The CDR3 has 16 residues.

V gene TRBV9 combines with J gene TRBJ2-1, with TRBD2 identical over 7 bases. Germline assignment: CDR1 SGDLS and CDR2 YYNGEE. With V trimmed by 3 bases and J by 3 bases, 6 bases remained unmatched. CDR3 size: 15 residues. In nucleotides, the CDR3 is TGTGCCAGCAGCGCGGCGGGACTAATCTACAATGAGCAGTTCTTC. Its protein is CASSAAGLIYNEQFF.

This chain links TRBV7-2 with TRBJ2-5; 10 nucleotides agree with TRBD2. With 2 bases clipped from V and 2 bases from J, the junction kept 11 bases outside the gene matches. Germline V lookup: CDR1 SGHTA, CDR2 FQGNSA. CDR3 length equals 18 residues. The DNA for the CDR3 is TGTGCCAGCAGCTTAATGGCTAGCGGGGGTCCCCTTCAAGAGACCCAGTACTTC. As protein: CASSLMASGGPLQETQYF.

DNA of the CDR3: TGTGCCAGTAGTAGTGCTAGCGGGGGGAAGAACGAGCAGTACTTC. Residues: CASSSASGGKNEQYF. The V call is TRBV19, the J call TRBJ2-7; TRBD2 matches at 11 bases. Germline V gene data show CDR1 as LNHDA and CDR2 as SQIVND (reference sequence). V trimming: 4 bases; J trimming: 5 bases; junction bases outside the gene matches: 7. This CDR3 is built from 15 residues. Drawing the rest from reference TRBV19 and TRBJ2-7, the complete variable domain is DGGITQSPKYLFRKEGQNVTLSCEQNLNHDAMYWYRQDPGQGLRLIYYSQIVNDFQKGDIAEGYSVSREKKESFPLTVTSAQKNPTAFYLCASSSASGGKNEQYFGPGTRLTVT.

This clone showed up just once. The conserved phenylalanine or tryptophan normally closing the CDR3 is absent here, so this likely arose from a read error. It is unclear where the CDR3 begins or ends on the DNA, so no DNA is shown, and the CDR3 is as TCRdb lists it. The V and J genes are TRBV2 and TRBJ2-7; the DNA was not used to check the table's D call, TRBD2. Germline loops: CDR1 SNHLY, CDR2 FYNNEI. 14 amino acids form the CDR3, both terminal residues included. The CDR3 protein is CASSASKAAGGIVL.

This clone was observed once. This chain joins TRBV3-1 (or the pseudogene TRBV3-2) and TRBJ1-5; possibly TRBD1 for D (6 bases). The length of the CDR3 is 17 residues. The germline CDR1 and CDR2 sequences are LGHDT and YNNKEL (reference sequence). Trimming took off 1 base at V and 3 bases at J, with 16 bases between the two ends. CDR3 residues: CASSQGGQSLNNQPQHF. The CDR3 region has the DNA TGTGCCAGCAGCCAAGGAGGACAGAGTCTTAACAATCAGCCCCAGCATTTT.

The table lists this clone with a count of one. The rearrangement joins TRBV5-1 to TRBJ2-5; D is unclear. Trimming left V 0 bases short and J 3 bases short, with 3 bases between. Germline CDR1 is SGHRS and CDR2 is YFSETQ. This CDR3 region has 12 residues. CDR3 nucleotides: TGCGCCAGCAGCTTGGCGGAAGAGACCCAGTACTTC. This translates into CASSLAEETQYF.

This chain connects TRBV3-1 (or the pseudogene TRBV3-2) to TRBJ1-5; TRBD1 matches at 10 bases. Looked up from germline, CDR1 is LGHDT and CDR2 is YNNKEL (reference sequence). The CDR3 has 17 amino acids. J lost 4 bases, V lost 0 bases, and 6 bases had no gene match. The DNA for the CDR3 is TGTGCCAGCAGCCAAGAAAGGGACAGGGGACCAAATCAGCCCCAGCATTTT. It codes for CASSQERDRGPNQPQHF.

This chain connects TRBV25-1 to TRBJ1-5, with D uncertain. The ends were cut back, 3 bases at V and 4 bases at J, with 13 bases in the middle. Germline V gene sequence: CDR1 MGHDK, CDR2 SYGVNS. The CDR3 consists of 15 residues. The CDR3 sequence is CASSDPRTGNQPQHF. CDR3 coding DNA: TGTGCCAGCAGTGACCCTCGCACGGGAAATCAGCCCCAGCATTTT.

The chain combines TRBV28 with TRBJ2-3; 14 bases line up with TRBD2. The V gene end was trimmed by 3 bases and the J gene end by 2 bases; junction bases not matched to a gene: 7. The CDR3 has 18 residues. Germline V gives CDR1 MDHEN, CDR2 SYDVKM. The CDR3 DNA is TGTGCCAGCAGTTTTAGGTGGACTAGCGGGGGGAACACAGATACGCAGTATTTT. Encoded protein: CASSFRWTSGGNTDTQYF.

This rearrangement joins TRBV10-3 to TRBJ1-1; D is uncertain. Germline V gene lookup returns CDR1 ENHRY and CDR2 SYGVKD. Trimming took off 6 bases at V and 6 bases at J, with 17 bases between the two ends. This CDR3 comprises 14 residues. As DNA, the CDR3 is TGTGCCATCAGGGACTTAAATCGAGTGGCTGAAGCTTTCTTT. Translating it yields CAIRDLNRVAEAFF.

The rearrangement links TRBV7-6 to TRBJ2-7, with 7 positions matching TRBD2. Per the germline V gene, CDR1 is SGHVS and CDR2 is FNYEAQ. After removal of 4 bases from V and 0 bases from J, the junction contained 3 bases not matched to a gene. This CDR3 spans 14 amino acids. The CDR3 loop reads CASSSSGSSYEQYF. CDR3 bases: TGTGCCAGCAGCTCTAGCGGAAGCTCCTACGAGCAGTACTTC.

This chain uses TRBV19 with TRBJ1-2; 9 bases fit TRBD1. The length of the CDR3 is 15 residues. Germline V gives CDR1 LNHDA, CDR2 SQIVND (reference sequence). J gave up 2 bases and V 5 bases, and 6 bases lay outside the gene matches. In DNA form, the CDR3 reads TGTGCCAGTAGTCCCCGACAGGGGGGAAACTATGGCTACACCTTC. This translates into CASSPRQGGNYGYTF.

V usage is TRBV6-5 and J usage is TRBJ2-1, with 10 bases aligning to TRBD2. The trim removed 2 bases at V and 10 bases at J, leaving 11 bases unmatched. The CDR3 runs to 16 residues. Per germline, CDR1 MNHEY and CDR2 SVGAGI. The CDR3, as DNA: TGTGCCAGCAGTTACCCCACGAGCGGGGGGGCTGACGAGCAGTTCTTC. This sequence encodes CASSYPTSGGADEQFF.

The V call is TRBV2, the J call TRBJ2-1, with TRBD2 identical over 8 bases. Germline lookup yields CDR1 SNHLY and CDR2 FYNNEI. The CDR3 loop spans 14 amino acids. V shed 8 bases and J 12 bases; nucleotides not matched to a gene: 15. In DNA, the CDR3 is TGTGCCAGCCTCCGGGGACTAGGTACCTTTGGGCAGTTCTTC. Translated: CASLRGLGTFGQFF.

This clone was seen more than once but under ten times. The chain links TRBV4-1 to TRBJ2-7; possible D gene TRBD1, 5 bases. The germline V gene encodes CDR1 MGHRA and CDR2 YSYEKL. CDR3 length: 15 amino acids. Trimming cost V 0 bases and J 2 bases, with 11 bases left between them. Here the CDR3 reads CASSQDQGVPYEQYF. The CDR3 region has the DNA TGCGCCAGCAGCCAAGATCAAGGGGTCCCCTACGAGCAGTACTTC.

This clone was seen more than once but under ten times. The chain employs TRBV21-1 and TRBJ2-7; the DNA was not compared with TRBD2, the D call given in the table. TRBV21-1 is a recognized pseudogene. The CDR3 loop spans 13 amino acids. Here the CDR3 DNA reads TGTGCCAGCAGCAAAAAGCGCATCTACGAGCAGTACTTC. This encodes CASSKKRIYEQYF.

The CDR3 reads CASRWTGNTEAFF. In DNA, the CDR3 is TGTGCCAGCAGGTGGACAGGGAACACTGAAGCTTTCTTT. This chain links TRBV6-5 with TRBJ1-1; 7 positions match TRBD1. With V trimmed by 6 bases and J by 1 base, 2 bases remained unmatched. Germline CDR1 is MNHEY and CDR2 is SVGAGI. The CDR3 contains 13 residues.

This chain connects TRBV6-5 to TRBJ2-3; weak D call: TRBD2 (7 bases). The germline V and J ends were trimmed by 10 bases and 6 bases, with 17 bases remaining between them. Germline V CDR1 and CDR2: MNHEY, SVGAGI. This CDR3 has 13 amino acids. CDR3 bases: TGTGCCACTCAGGGGCGGGGGAGGGATACGCAGTATTTT. Amino acid sequence: CATQGRGRDTQYF.